This T cell receptor (beta chain) was captured in a study of T cell changes during pregnancy in multiple sclerosis. Measured with immunoSEQ multiplex PCR; TCRdb has only the in-frame clones, and not every one. Of 37,000 or so clones in the sample, 91% were seen once. Germline CDR1 reads MDHEN; CDR2 reads SYDVKM. J was trimmed by 7 bases and V by 5 bases; bases with no gene match: 10. CDR3 length: 15 residues. The material sequenced was CD4+ T cells from peripheral blood mononuclear cells, taken in the second trimester of pregnancy. This TCR was sampled from a female donor in good health, enrolled as a control in a pregnancy study. V and J are TRBV28 and TRBJ2-1; 8 bases map to TRBD2. This CDR3 is CASSPSGRGLNEQFF. Written as DNA, the CDR3 is TGTGCCAGCAGTCCGAGCGGGAGAGGATTGAATGAGCAGTTCTTC.